The entry that follows covers one T cell receptor beta chain sequence. The CDR3 has 15 amino acids. J lost 2 bases, V lost 2 bases, and 5 bases had no gene match. CDR1 MNHEY and CDR2 SVGAGI come from the germline V gene. This record comes from a study of shared clonotypes between healthy human individuals. CD45RO negativity and positive selection for CCR7 defined naive CD8 cells, a population that excluded terminally differentiated effector memory CD45RA+ cells. Some clones are missing from TCRdb's copy, which holds only in-frame ones; the method was immunoSEQ multiplex PCR. The sample carries more than 2 million clones, around 93% recorded once.

This clonotype originated in a man between 18 and 29 years old in good health. Some clones in this sample may be carry-over from other donors' samples. Sequencing input: naive CD8+ T cells from PBMCs. The chain combines TRBV6-5 with TRBJ2-5; 7 positions match TRBD1. CDR3 DNA: TGTGCCAGCAGTTACCTGGGACAGCCTCAAGAGACCCAGTACTTC. Its protein product is CASSYLGQPQETQYF.